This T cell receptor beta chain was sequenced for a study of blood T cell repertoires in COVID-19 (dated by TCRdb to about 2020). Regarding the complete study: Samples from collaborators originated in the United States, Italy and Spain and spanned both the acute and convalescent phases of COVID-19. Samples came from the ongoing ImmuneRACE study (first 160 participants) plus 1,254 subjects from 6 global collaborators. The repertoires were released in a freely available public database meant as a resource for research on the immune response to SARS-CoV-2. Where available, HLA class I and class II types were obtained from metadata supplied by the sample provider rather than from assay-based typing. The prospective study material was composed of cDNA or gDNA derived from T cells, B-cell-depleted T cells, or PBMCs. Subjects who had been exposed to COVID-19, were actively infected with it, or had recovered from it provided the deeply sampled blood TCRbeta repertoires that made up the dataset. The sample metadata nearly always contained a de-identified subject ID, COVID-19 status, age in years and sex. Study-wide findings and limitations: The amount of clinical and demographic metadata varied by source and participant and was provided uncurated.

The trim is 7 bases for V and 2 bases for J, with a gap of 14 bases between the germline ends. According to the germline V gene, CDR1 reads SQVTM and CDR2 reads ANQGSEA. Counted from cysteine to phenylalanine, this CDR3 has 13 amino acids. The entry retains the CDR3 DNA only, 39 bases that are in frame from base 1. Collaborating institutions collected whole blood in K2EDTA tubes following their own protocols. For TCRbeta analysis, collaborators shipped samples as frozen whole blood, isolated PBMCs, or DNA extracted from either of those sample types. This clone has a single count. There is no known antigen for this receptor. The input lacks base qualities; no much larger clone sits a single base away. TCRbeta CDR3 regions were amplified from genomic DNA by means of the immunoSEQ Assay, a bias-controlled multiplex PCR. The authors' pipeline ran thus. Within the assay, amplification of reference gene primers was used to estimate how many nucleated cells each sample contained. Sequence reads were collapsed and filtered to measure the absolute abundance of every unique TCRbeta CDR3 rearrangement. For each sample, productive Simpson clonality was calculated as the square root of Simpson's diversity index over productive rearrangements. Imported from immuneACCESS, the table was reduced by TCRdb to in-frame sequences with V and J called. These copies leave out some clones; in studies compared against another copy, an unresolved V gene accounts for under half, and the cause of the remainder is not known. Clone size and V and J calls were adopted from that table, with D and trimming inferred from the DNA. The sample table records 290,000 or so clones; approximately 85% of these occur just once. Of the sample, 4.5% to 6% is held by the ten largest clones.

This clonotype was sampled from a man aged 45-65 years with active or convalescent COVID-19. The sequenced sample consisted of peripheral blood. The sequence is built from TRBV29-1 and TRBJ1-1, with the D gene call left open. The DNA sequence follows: TGCAGCGCGGTCCCCCAGATTAACACTGAAGCTTTCTTT. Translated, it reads CSAVPQINTEAFF.